The entry below gives a single T cell receptor beta chain sequence along with its context. The antigen is unknown. This entry belongs to a study of OX40 agonist ivuxolimab in advanced cancers. Across the study: Ivuxolimab, which patients received intravenously every 2 weeks, was dosed at 0.01 to 10 mg/kg. Prior anti-PD-1, anti-PD-L1 or anti-CTLA-4 therapy did not bar entry, and around 39% had some.

Findings of the study overall: Among T cells, CD8+ cells averaged more expanded clones than CD4+ cells.

Sequencing used immunoSEQ multiplex PCR; TCRdb keeps in-frame clones, though not all of them. The data hold under 50,000 clones, with almost 80% observed a single time. Trimming at V came to 0 bases and at J to 3 bases, leaving 8 bases not matched to a gene. Germline CDR1 reads LNHDA; CDR2 reads SQIVND (reference sequence). The CDR3 consists of 17 residues. The V gene is TRBV19, the J gene TRBJ2-7, with 10 nucleotides matching TRBD1. Specimen: CD4+ or CD8+ T cells sorted from blood, collected in a trial of the OX40 agonist ivuxolimab. The source of this sequence is an adult with an advanced solid tumor such as melanoma, head and neck, liver or kidney cancer. For the CDR3, the DNA is TGTGCCAGTAGTATAGATCTTTCCCGGACAGGGGGCTACGAGCAGTACTTC. Protein: CASSIDLSRTGGYEQYF. Full variable domain (outside the CDR3, taken from reference TRBV19 and TRBJ2-7): DGGITQSPKYLFRKEGQNVTLSCEQNLNHDAMYWYRQDPGQGLRLIYYSQIVNDFQKGDIAEGYSVSREKKESFPLTVTSAQKNPTAFYLCASSIDLSRTGGYEQYFGPGTRLTVT.